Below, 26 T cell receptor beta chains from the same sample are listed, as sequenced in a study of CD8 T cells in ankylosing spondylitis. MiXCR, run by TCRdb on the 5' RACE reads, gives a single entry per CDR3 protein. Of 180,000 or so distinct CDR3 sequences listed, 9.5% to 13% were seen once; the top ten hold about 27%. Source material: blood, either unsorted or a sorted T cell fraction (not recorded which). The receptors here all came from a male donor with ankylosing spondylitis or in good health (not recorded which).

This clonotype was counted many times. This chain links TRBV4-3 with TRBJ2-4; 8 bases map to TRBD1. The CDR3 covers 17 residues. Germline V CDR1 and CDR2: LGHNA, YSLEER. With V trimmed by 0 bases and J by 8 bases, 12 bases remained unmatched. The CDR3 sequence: CASSQEGRPGGLDIQYF. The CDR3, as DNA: TGCGCCAGCAGCCAAGAGGGACGGCCAGGGGGCTTGGACATTCAGTACTTC.

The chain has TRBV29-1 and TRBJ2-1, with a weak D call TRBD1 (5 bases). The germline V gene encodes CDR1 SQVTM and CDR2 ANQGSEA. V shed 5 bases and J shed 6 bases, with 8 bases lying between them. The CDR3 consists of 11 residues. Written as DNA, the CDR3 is TGCAGCGTTACAGGACGCAATGAGCAGTTCTTC. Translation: CSVTGRNEQFF.

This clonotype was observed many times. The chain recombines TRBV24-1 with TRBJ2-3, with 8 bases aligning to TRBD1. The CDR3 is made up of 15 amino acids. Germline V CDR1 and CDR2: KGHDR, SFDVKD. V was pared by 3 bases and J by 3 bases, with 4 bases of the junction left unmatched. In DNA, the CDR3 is TGTGCCACCAGTGATGGGGACAGGTGGACAGATACGCAGTATTTT. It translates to CATSDGDRWTDTQYF.

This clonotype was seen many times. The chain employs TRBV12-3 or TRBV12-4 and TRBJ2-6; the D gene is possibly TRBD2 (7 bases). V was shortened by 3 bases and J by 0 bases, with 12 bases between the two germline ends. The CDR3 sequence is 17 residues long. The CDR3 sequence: CASSFAGANSGANVLTF. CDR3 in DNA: TGTGCCAGCAGTTTCGCGGGGGCGAACTCTGGGGCCAACGTCCTGACTTTC.

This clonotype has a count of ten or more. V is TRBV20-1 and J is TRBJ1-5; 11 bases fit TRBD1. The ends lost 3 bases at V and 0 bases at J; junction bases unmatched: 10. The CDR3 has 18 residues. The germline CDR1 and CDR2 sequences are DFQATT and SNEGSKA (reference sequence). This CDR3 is CSARGDRGSLYSNQPQHF. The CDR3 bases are TGCAGTGCTAGGGGGGACAGGGGGTCCCTATATAGCAATCAGCCCCAGCATTTT.

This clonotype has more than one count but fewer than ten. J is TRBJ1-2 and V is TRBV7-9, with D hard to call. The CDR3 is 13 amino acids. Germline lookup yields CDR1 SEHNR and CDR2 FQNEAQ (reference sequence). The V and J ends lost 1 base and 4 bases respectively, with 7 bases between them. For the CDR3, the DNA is TGTGCCAGCAGCTTAGAGGTCCCCTATGGCTACACCTTC. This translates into CASSLEVPYGYTF.

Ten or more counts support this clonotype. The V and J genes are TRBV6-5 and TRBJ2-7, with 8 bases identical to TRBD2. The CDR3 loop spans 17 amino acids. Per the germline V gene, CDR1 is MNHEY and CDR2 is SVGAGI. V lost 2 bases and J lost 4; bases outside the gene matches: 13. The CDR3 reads CASSYDRRVAGRYEQYF. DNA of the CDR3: TGTGCCAGCAGTTACGACAGGCGGGTAGCGGGACGGTACGAGCAGTACTTC.

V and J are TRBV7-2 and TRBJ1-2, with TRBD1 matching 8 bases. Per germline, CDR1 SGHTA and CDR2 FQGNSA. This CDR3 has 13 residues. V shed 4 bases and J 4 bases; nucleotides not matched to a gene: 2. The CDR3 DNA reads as TGTGCCAGCAGCTCAGACAGGGGCTATGGCTACACCTTC. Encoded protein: CASSSDRGYGYTF.

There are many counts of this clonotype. The CDR3 DNA reads as TGTGCCACCAGCCGACCGGGACAGGGAGCAAACTATGGCTACACCTTC. Translated, it gives CATSRPGQGANYGYTF. The genes are TRBV15 and TRBJ1-2, with 9 bases matching TRBD1. This CDR3 has 16 residues. The J segment lost 2 bases and the V segment lost 5 bases, leaving 9 bases of the junction unmatched. Germline CDR1 reads LNHNV; CDR2 reads YYDKDF (reference sequence).

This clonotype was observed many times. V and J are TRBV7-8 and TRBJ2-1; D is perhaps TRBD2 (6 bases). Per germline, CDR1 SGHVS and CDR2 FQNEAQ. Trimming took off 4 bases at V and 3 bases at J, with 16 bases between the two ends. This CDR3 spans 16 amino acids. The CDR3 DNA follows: TGTGCCAGCAGCTCCAACATTGGGGACTTCTACAATGAGCAGTTCTTC. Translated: CASSSNIGDFYNEQFF.

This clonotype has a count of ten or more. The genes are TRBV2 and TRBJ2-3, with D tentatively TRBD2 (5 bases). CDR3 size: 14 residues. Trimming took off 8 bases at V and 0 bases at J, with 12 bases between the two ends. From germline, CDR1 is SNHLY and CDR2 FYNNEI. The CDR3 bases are TGTGCCAGCCAGCGGAGTCAGAGCACAGATACGCAGTATTTT. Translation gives CASQRSQSTDTQYF.

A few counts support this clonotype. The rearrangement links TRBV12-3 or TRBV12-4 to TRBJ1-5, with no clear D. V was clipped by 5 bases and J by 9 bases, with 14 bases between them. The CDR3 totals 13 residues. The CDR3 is CASSNSRWGPQHF. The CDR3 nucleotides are TGTGCCAGCAGTAACAGTCGGTGGGGGCCCCAGCATTTT.

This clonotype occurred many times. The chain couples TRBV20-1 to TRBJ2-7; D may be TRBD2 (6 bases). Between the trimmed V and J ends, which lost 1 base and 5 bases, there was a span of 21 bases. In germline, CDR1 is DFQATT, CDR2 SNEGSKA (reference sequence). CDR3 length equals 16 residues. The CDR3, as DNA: TGCAGTGCTAGAGGGGTGGGTCGGAGGGGACTCCACGAGCAGTACTTC. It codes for CSARGVGRRGLHEQYF.

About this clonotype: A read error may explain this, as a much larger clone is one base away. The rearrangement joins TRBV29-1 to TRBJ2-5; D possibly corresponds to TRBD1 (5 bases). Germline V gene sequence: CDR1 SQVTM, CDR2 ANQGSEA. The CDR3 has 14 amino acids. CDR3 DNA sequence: TGCAGCGTTGAAGATGGGGCAGTCCAAGAGACCCAGTGCTTC. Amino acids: CSVEDGAVQETQCF.

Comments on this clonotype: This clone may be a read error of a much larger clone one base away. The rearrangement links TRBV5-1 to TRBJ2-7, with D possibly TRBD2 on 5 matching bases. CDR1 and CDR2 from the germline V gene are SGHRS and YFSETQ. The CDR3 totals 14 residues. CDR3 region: CASNLRARADEQYF. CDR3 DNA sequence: TGCGCCAGCAACTTGAGGGCTCGGGCCGACGAGCAGTACTTC.

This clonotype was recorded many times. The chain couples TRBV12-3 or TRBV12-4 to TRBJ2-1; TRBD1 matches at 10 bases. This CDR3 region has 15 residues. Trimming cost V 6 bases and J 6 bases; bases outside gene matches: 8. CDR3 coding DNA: TGTGCCAGCAGCCCCGACAGGGGGCTTGGCAATGAGCAGTTCTTC. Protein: CASSPDRGLGNEQFF.

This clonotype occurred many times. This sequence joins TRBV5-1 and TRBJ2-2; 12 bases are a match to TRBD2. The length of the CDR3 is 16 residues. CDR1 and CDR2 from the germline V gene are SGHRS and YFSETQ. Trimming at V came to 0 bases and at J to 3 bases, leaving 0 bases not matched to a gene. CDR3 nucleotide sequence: TGCGCCAGCAGCTTGGGACTAGCGGGGGACACCGGGGAGCTGTTTTTT. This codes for CASSLGLAGDTGELFF.

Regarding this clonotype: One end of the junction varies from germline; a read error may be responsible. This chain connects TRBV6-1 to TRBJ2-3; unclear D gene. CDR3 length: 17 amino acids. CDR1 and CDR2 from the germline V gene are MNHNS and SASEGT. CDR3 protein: CVSSVNSVVRSTDTQYF. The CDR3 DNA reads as TGTGTCAGCAGTGTAAACTCAGTCGTCAGGAGCACAGATACGCAGTATTTT.

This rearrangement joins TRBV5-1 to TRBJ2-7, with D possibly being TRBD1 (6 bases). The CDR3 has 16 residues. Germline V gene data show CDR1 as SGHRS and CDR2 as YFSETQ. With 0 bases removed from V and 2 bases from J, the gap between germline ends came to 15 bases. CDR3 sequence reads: CASSLAETGRAYEQYF. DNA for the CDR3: TGCGCCAGCAGCTTGGCCGAAACAGGGCGGGCCTACGAGCAGTACTTC.

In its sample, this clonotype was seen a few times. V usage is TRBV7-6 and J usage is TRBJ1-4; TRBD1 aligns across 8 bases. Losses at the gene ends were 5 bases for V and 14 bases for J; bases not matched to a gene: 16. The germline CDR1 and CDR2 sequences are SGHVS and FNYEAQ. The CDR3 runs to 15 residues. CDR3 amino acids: CASSLVTLGTGTLFF. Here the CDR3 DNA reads TGTGCCAGCAGCCTCGTCACCCTCGGGACAGGAACCCTGTTTTTT.

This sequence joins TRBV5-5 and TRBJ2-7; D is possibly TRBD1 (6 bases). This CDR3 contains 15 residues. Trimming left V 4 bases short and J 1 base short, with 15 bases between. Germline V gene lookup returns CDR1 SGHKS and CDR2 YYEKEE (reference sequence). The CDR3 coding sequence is TGTGCCAGCAGCCCGAGACAGGTTGGTTCCTACGAGCAGTACTTC. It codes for CASSPRQVGSYEQYF.

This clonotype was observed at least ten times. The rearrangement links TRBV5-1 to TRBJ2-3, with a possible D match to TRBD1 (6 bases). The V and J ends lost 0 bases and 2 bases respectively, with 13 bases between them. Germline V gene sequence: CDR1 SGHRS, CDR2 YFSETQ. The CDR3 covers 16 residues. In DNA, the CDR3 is TGCGCCAGCAGCTTGGGACAGGAAACAACCACAGATACGCAGTATTTT. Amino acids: CASSLGQETTTDTQYF.

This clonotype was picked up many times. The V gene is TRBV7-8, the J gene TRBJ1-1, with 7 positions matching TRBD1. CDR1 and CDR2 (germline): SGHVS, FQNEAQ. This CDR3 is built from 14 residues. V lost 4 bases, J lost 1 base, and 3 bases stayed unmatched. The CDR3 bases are TGTGCCAGCAGCTCCCGGGACAGGAACACTGAAGCTTTCTTT. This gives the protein CASSSRDRNTEAFF. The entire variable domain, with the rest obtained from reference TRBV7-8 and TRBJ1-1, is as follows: GAGVSQSPRYKVAKRGQDVALRCDPISGHVSLFWYQQALGQGPEFLTYFQNEAQLDKSGLPSDRFFAERPEGSVSTLKIQRTQQEDSAVYLCASSSRDRNTEAFFGQGTRLTVV.

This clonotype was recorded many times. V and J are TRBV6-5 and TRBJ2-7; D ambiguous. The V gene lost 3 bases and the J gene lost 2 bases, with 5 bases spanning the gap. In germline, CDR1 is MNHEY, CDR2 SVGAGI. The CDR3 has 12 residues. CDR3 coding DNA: TGTGCCAGCAGTTATAACACCTACGAGCAGTACTTC. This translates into CASSYNTYEQYF.

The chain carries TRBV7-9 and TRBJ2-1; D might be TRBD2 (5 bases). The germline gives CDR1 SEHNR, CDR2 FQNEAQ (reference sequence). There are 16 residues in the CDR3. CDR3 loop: CSGNAGPGNDINEQFF. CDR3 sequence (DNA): TGTTCGGGGAACGCGGGTCCAGGAAATGATATCAATGAGCAGTTCTTC.

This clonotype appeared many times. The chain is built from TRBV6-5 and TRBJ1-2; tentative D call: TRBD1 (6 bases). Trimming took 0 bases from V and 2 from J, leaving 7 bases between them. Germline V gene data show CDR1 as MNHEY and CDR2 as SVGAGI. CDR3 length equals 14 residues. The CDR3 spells CASSYSQGNYGYTF. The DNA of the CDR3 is TGTGCCAGCAGTTACTCTCAGGGGAACTATGGCTACACCTTC.